These 15 T cell receptor beta chains were sequenced from one sample in a study of tumor-infiltrating lymphocytes in oesophageal squamous cell carcinoma. In TCRdb, the PCR reads were re-called with MiXCR into one record per CDR3 protein. There are roughly 11,000 distinct CDR3 sequences in the sample; approximately 49% occur only once, and around 23% lies in the top ten. Sequenced sample: esophageal tumor tissue. The source of these receptors is a male donor with esophageal squamous cell carcinoma.

This clonotype is categorized as medium-sized. The chain couples TRBV12-3 or TRBV12-4 to TRBJ2-1; the D is unclear. The length of the CDR3 is 15 residues. V shed 6 bases and J shed 5 bases, with 17 bases lying between them. The CDR3 nucleotides read TGTGCCAGCAGCCACCACCCCACGATAAACAATGAGCAGTTCTTC. Protein sequence: CASSHHPTINNEQFF.

This clonotype is a singleton in its sample. This rearrangement joins TRBV7-3 to TRBJ2-3; a weak D match, TRBD1 (6 bases). The CDR3 has 14 amino acids. Germline CDR1 is SGHTA and CDR2 is FQGTGA. The V end was cut by 5 bases, the J end by 1 base, with 10 bases between. CDR3 residues: CASSKEGGTDTQYF. The CDR3 nucleotides are TGTGCCAGCAGCAAAGAGGGGGGCACAGATACGCAGTATTTT.

This clonotype was detected many times. The chain has TRBV10-1 and TRBJ2-7; TRBD2 agrees at 7 bases. The junction had 8 bases not matched to a gene; V was cut back by 4 bases and J by 5 bases. The CDR3 is made up of 14 amino acids. Germline-derived CDR1 and CDR2 are WNHNN and SYGVQD (reference sequence). The CDR3 is CASSVARESDEQYF. The CDR3 bases are TGCGCCAGCAGTGTTGCGCGGGAGTCCGACGAGCAGTACTTC.

There are a few counts of this clonotype. V is TRBV7-6 and J is TRBJ1-4, with TRBD1 as a possible D gene (5 bases). CDR1 and CDR2 (germline): SGHVS, FNYEAQ. This CDR3 spans 15 amino acids. V was trimmed by 1 base and J by 7 bases, leaving 13 bases between them. CDR3 nucleotides: TGTGCCAGCAGCTTAGGGGGACGGACGGGTGAAAAACTGTTTTTT. This translates into CASSLGGRTGEKLFF.

V usage is TRBV7-2 and J usage is TRBJ1-4; tentatively, D is TRBD1 (6 bases). The CDR3 runs to 15 residues. V was clipped by 5 bases and J by 7 bases, with 17 bases between them. Germline V gene data show CDR1 as SGHTA and CDR2 as FQGNSA. CDR3: CASSLSAGAGEKLFF. CDR3 bases: TGTGCCAGCAGCCTCAGCGCGGGGGCTGGTGAAAAACTGTTTTTT. The complete variable domain, with remaining parts taken from reference TRBV7-2 and TRBJ1-4, reads GAGVSQSPSNKVTEKGKDVELRCDPISGHTALYWYRQSLGQGLEFLIYFQGNSAPDKSGLPSDRFSAERTGGSVSTLTIQRTQQEDSAVYLCASSLSAGAGEKLFFGSGTQLSVL.

This clonotype was picked up many times. A much larger clone sits a single nucleotide away, making a read error possible. The chain combines TRBV25-1 with TRBJ2-1, with 7 bases aligning to TRBD2. The J call could be wrong; TRBJ2-7 is a better fit for the DNA end. This CDR3 has 15 residues. Germline CDR1 and CDR2: MGHDK and SYGVNS. CDR3 DNA: TGTGCCAGCAGTGTGTCGGGAGGAATTTACAATGAGCAGTACTTC. It yields the protein CASSVSGGIYNEQYF.

The V and J genes are TRBV6-5 and TRBJ2-1, with D perhaps TRBD2 (6 bases). The CDR3 is 16 residues long. The germline V gene encodes CDR1 MNHEY and CDR2 SVGAGI. Trimming shortened V by 2 bases and J by 0 bases, and 11 bases separated the two germline ends. CDR3 amino acids: CASSYRTGGSYNEQFF. The CDR3 DNA is TGTGCCAGCAGTTACAGGACCGGGGGCTCCTACAATGAGCAGTTCTTC.

At least ten counts were recorded for this clonotype. The chain links TRBV7-9 to TRBJ2-1, with TRBD1 matching over 9 bases. The ends lost 7 bases at V and 6 bases at J; junction bases unmatched: 4. The CDR3 spans 13 residues. Germline V gene data show CDR1 as SEHNR and CDR2 as FQNEAQ (reference sequence). CDR3 amino acids: CASISTGGNEQFF. As DNA, the CDR3 is TGTGCCAGCATCTCGACAGGGGGCAATGAGCAGTTCTTC.

Of note for this clonotype: This CDR3 fails to terminate in the conserved phenylalanine or tryptophan, so it likely reflects a read error. The DNA is omitted, as the CDR3 cannot be located on it reliably, and the CDR3 follows TCRdb's listing. CDR3 sequence: CASRRQGSYTFGS. The chain links TRBV6-5 to TRBJ2-7; the DNA was not used to check the table's D call, TRBD1. Germline lookup yields CDR1 MNHEY and CDR2 SVGAGI. The CDR3 is 13 residues long, counting both termini.

The rearrangement links TRBV7-9 to TRBJ1-5, with D tentatively TRBD1 (5 bases). The CDR3 consists of 15 residues. In germline, CDR1 is SEHNR, CDR2 FQNEAQ (reference sequence). Trimming shortened V by 0 bases and J by 1 base, and 7 bases separated the two germline ends. CDR3 loop: CASSLAQGSNQPQHF. DNA for the CDR3: TGTGCCAGCAGCTTAGCCCAGGGAAGCAATCAGCCCCAGCATTTT.

This sequence joins TRBV28 and TRBJ2-1; TRBD2 agrees at 12 bases. J was trimmed by 1 base and V by 7 bases; bases with no gene match: 8. Looked up from germline, CDR1 is MDHEN and CDR2 is SYDVKM. The CDR3 runs to 17 residues. The CDR3 loop reads CASTDGLAGWSYNEQFF. The CDR3 nucleotides read TGTGCCAGCACCGACGGACTAGCGGGATGGTCCTACAATGAGCAGTTCTTC.

This clonotype was seen once. The chain carries TRBV6-1 and TRBJ2-1, with D uncertain. The DNA end is a closer match to TRBJ2-5, so the J assignment may be wrong. The germline gives CDR1 MNHNS, CDR2 SASEGT. CDR3 length equals 13 residues. Here the CDR3 reads CASTPPGQETQYF. CDR3 in DNA: TGTGCCAGCACCCCCCCAGGCCAAGAGACCCAGTACTTC.

This clonotype was seen at least ten times. The J gene is TRBJ2-7, the V gene TRBV14; tentatively, D is TRBD1 (5 bases). V was shortened by 3 bases and J by 7 bases, with 7 bases between the two germline ends. The CDR3 runs 11 residues. Germline-derived CDR1 and CDR2 are SGHDN and FVKESK. The CDR3 DNA sequence: TGTGCCAGCAGCCACAGGGCTGAGCAGTACTTC. It yields the protein CASSHRAEQYF.

As for this clonotype: A much larger clone differs by one base, so this may be a read error. The chain couples TRBV5-6 to TRBJ2-5; 10 bases fit TRBD2. Germline CDR1 reads SGHDT; CDR2 reads YYEEEE. CDR3 size: 17 residues. V lost 0 bases and J lost 11; bases outside the gene matches: 16. The CDR3 loop reads CASSLGLAGVPGNEQYF. The DNA for the CDR3 is TGTGCCAGCAGCTTGGGGCTAGCGGGAGTCCCGGGCAATGAGCAGTACTTC.

By share of the sample, this clonotype is large. The V and J genes are TRBV7-3 and TRBJ2-1; 15 bases are a match to TRBD2. The CDR3 has 16 residues. V lost 4 bases, J lost 8 bases, and 6 bases stayed unmatched. CDR1 is SGHTA and CDR2 is FQGTGA in the germline V gene. Written as DNA, the CDR3 is TGTGCCAGCAGCTCCGGACTAGCGGGAGGGCACTATGAGCAGTTCTTC. Its protein is CASSSGLAGGHYEQFF.